The text below deals with one T cell receptor (beta chain). Its antigen is undetermined. 60 Vbeta and 13 Jbeta primers were used in PCR. Assay: immunoSEQ multiplex PCR; the TCRdb copy retains only in-frame clones and omits some. Counted here are about 110,000 clones, 55% to 65% occurring once; the ten biggest clones make up over 3.5%. The germline V gene encodes CDR1 SGHRS and CDR2 YFSETQ. This CDR3 is 14 amino acids long. V lost 0 bases to trimming and J lost 1 base, with 7 bases between them. The data belong to a study of cytomegalovirus exposure and HLA in healthy donors. Across the whole study: Earlier sequencing of about 179 million T cells yielded under 120 million unique TCR beta sequences.

The study, taken as a whole, reports: Earlier findings revealed that most TCR beta V segments proved productive either about 87% or about 30% of the time.

The chain uses TRBV5-1 and TRBJ1-1; unclear D gene. The receptor comes from a young man in good health and CMV-seropositive. Sequenced: PBMCs. The CDR3, as DNA: TGCGCCAGCAGCTTGGATCCGTCGAACACTGAAGCTTTCTTT. It translates to CASSLDPSNTEAFF.